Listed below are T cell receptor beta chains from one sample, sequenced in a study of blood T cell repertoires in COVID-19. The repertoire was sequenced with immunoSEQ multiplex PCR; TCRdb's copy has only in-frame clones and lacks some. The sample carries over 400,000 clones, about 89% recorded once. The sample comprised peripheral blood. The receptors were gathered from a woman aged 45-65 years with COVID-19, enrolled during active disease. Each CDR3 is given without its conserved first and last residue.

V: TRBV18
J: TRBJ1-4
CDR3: ASSPRKRGGNEKLF

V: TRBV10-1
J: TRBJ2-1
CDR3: ASSESGGGKDNEQF

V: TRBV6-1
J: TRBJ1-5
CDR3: ASSEERGNQPQH

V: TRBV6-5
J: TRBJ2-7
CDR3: ASSWTGVSYEQY

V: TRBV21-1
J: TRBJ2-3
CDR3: ASSPEGGRDTQY

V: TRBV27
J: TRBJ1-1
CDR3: ASSPVLRGSTEAF

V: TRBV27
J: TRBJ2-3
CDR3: ASSSGTGIPDTQY

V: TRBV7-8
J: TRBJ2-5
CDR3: ASSLGWEAGGAQETQY

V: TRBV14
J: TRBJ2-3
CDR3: ASSPHPTGRADTQY

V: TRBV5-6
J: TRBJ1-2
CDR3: ASSPPGFFGYT

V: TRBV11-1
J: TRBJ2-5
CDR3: ASSLGGQGRETQY

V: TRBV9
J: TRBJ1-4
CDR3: ASSVGSGYDEKLF

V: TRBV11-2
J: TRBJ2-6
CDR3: ASSLSRGTGANVLT

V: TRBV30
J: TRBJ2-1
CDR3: AWRERGYNEQF

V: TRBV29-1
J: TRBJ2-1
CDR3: SAPAGGPLDEQF

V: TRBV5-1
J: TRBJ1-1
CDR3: ASSLSQGNTEAF

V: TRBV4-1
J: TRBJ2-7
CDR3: ASSQVWGRGLDEQY

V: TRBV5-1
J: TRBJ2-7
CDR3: ASSLSRGSSYEQY

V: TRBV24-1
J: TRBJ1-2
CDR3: ATSDSKLYGGYT

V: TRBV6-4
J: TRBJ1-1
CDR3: ASSADRVSLEAF

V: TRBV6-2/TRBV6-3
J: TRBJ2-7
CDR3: ASSGGGLFEQY

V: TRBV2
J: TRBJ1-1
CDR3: ASSAQGVNTEAF